This TCR beta chain was identified in a study of T cell responses to AZD1222 COVID-19 vaccine. Concerning this clone itself: Mismatch with germline at one junction end may stem from a read error.

The CDR3 loop spans 13 amino acids. Produced via immunoSEQ multiplex PCR; TCRdb's table is partial and in-frame only. The sample includes 150,000 or so clones, over 85% of them seen just once. This clonotype was obtained from an adult in good health. The chain joins TRBV12-3 or TRBV12-4 to TRBJ1-5; possible D gene TRBD1, 5 bases. The input for sequencing was peripheral blood, taken on day 0 of AZD1222 vaccination. For the CDR3, the DNA is TGTGCCAGCAGTGGCGGGGCGAATCGGCCCCAGCATTTT. Protein: CASSGGANRPQHF.